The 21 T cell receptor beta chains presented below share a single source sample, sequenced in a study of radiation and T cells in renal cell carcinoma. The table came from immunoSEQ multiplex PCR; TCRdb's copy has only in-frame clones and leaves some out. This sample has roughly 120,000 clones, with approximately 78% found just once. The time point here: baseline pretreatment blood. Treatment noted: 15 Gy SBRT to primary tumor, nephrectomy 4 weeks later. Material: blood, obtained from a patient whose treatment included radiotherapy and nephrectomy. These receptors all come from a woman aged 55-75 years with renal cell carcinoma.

CDR3 sequence reads: CASRNAGTAHGTLHF. CDR3 DNA sequence: TGTGCCAGCAGGAACGCCGGGACAGCTCACGGCACCCTCCACTTT. This sequence joins TRBV27 and TRBJ1-6; 7 bases are shared with TRBD1. CDR1 and CDR2 from the germline V gene are MNHEY and SMNVEV (reference sequence). With 6 bases clipped from V and 14 bases from J, the junction kept 16 bases outside the gene matches. The length of the CDR3 is 15 residues.

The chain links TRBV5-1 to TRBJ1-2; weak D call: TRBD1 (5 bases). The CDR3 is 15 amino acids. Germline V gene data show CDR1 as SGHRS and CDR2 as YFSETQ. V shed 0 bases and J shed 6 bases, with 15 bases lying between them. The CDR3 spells CASSLATALQDGYTF. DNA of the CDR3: TGCGCCAGCAGCTTGGCGACAGCCCTCCAGGATGGCTACACCTTC.

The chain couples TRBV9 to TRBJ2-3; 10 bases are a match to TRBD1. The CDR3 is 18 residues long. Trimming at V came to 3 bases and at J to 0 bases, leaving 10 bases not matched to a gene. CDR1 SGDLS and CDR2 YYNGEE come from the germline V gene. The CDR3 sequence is CASSAGQGRMTSTDTQYF. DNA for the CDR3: TGTGCCAGCAGCGCGGGACAGGGGCGAATGACTAGCACAGATACGCAGTATTTT.

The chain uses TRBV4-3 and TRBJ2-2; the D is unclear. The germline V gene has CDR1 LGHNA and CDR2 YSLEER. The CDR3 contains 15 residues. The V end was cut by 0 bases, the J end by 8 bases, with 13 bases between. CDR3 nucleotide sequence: TGCGCCAGCAGCCAAGATATCGGTAGATCAGGGGAGCTGTTTTTT. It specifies CASSQDIGRSGELFF.

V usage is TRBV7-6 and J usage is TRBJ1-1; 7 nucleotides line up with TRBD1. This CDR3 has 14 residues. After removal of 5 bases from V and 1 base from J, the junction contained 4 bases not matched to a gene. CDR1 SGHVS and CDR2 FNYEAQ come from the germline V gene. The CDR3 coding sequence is TGTGCCAGCAGCAGGCGGACAGGGAACACTGAAGCTTTCTTT. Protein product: CASSRRTGNTEAFF.

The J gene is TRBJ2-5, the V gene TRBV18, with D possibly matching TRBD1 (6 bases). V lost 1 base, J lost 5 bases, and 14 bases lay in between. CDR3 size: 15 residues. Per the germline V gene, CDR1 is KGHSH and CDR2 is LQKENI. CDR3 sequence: CASSPRDTVSETQYF. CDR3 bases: TGTGCCAGCTCACCACGGGACACCGTTTCGGAGACCCAGTACTTC.

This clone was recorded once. CDR3 bases: TGCGCCAGCAGCTTCGACAGAGTTTGGGACTACAATGAGCAGTTCTTC. Translating it yields CASSFDRVWDYNEQFF. The chain combines TRBV10-1 with TRBJ2-1; D perhaps matches TRBD1 (5 bases). V was shortened by 6 bases and J by 3 bases, with 18 bases between the two germline ends. Per the germline V gene, CDR1 is WNHNN and CDR2 is SYGVQD (reference sequence). The CDR3 sequence is 16 residues long.

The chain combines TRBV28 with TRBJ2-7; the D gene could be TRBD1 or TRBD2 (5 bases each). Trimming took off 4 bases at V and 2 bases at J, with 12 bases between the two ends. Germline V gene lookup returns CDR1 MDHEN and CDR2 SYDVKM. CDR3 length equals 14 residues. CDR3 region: CASSSGTITYEQYF. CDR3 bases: TGTGCCAGCAGTTCCGGGACGATAACCTACGAGCAGTACTTC.

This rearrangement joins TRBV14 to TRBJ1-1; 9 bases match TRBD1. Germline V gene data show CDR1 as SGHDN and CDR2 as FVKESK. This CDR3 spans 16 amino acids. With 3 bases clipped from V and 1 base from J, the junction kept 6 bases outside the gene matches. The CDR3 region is CASSHPPGQGNTEAFF. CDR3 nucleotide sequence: TGTGCCAGCAGCCACCCCCCGGGACAGGGGAACACTGAAGCTTTCTTT.

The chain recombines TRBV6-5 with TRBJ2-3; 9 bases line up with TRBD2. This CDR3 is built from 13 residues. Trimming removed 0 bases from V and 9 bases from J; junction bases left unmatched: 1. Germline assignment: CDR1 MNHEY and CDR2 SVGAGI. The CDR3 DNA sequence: TGTGCCAGCAGTTACTCTCTAGCGGGGACGCAGTATTTT. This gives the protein CASSYSLAGTQYF.

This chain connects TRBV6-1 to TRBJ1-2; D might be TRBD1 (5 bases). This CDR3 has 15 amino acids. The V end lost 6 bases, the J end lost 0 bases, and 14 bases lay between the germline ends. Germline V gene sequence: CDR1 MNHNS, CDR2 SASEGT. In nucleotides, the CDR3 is TGTGCCAGCAGGGTAAAGCGGGGCACTAACTATGGCTACACCTTC. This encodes CASRVKRGTNYGYTF.

CDR3 sequence (DNA): TGTGCCAGCAGCTTAGTAAGACAACATGGGGAGCTGTTTTTT. Translating it yields CASSLVRQHGELFF. The chain carries TRBV7-2 and TRBJ2-2; no firm D call. Per germline, CDR1 SGHTA and CDR2 FQGNSA. Trimming left V 1 base short and J 8 bases short, with 11 bases between. The CDR3 runs to 14 residues. Looking up the rest from reference TRBV7-2 and TRBJ2-2 gives the full variable domain: GAGVSQSPSNKVTEKGKDVELRCDPISGHTALYWYRQSLGQGLEFLIYFQGNSAPDKSGLPSDRFSAERTGGSVSTLTIQRTQQEDSAVYLCASSLVRQHGELFFGEGSRLTVL.

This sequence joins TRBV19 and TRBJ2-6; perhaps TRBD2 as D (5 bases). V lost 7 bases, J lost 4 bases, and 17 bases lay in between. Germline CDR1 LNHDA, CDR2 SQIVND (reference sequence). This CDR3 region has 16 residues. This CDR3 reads CASMREGTLGANVLTF. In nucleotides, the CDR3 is TGTGCCAGTATGCGAGAGGGAACTCTGGGGGCCAACGTCCTGACTTTC.

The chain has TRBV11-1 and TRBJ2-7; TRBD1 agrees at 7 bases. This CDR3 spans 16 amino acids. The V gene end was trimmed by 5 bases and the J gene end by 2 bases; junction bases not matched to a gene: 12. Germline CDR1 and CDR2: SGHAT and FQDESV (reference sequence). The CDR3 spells CASSTYRGKRPYEQYF. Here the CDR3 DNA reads TGTGCCAGCAGCACCTACAGGGGTAAGAGGCCCTACGAGCAGTACTTC.

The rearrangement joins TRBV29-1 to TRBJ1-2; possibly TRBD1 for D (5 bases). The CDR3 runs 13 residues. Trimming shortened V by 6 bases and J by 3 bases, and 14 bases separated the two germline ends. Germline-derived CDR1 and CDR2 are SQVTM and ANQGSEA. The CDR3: CSVADPGYYGYTF. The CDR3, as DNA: TGCAGCGTCGCCGATCCAGGGTACTATGGCTACACCTTC.

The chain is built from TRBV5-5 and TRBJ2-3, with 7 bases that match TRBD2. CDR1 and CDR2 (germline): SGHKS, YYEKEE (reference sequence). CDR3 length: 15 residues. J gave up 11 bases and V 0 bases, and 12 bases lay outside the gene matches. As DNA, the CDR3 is TGTGCCAGCAGCTTGGTAACGGGAGGAGGCCTTTTGCAGTATTTT. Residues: CASSLVTGGGLLQYF.

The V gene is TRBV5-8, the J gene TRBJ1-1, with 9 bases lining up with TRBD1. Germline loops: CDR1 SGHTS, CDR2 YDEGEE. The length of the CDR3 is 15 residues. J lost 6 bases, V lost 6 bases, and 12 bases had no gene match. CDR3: CASTLTGTGMAEAFF. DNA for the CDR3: TGTGCCAGCACCTTAACCGGGACAGGGATGGCTGAAGCTTTCTTT.

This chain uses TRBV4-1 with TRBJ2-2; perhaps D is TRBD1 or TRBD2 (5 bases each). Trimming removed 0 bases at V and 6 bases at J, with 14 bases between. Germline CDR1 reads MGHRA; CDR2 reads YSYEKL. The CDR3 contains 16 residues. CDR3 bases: TGCGCCAGCAGCCAAGATCTTTGGGGGAGTCCCGGGGAGCTGTTTTTT. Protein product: CASSQDLWGSPGELFF.

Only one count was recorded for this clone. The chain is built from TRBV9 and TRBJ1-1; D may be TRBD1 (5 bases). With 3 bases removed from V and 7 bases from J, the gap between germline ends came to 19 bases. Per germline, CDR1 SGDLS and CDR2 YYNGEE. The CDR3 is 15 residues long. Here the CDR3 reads CASSGSMTGGNEAFF. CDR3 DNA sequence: TGTGCCAGCAGCGGTAGCATGACGGGGGGGAATGAAGCTTTCTTT.

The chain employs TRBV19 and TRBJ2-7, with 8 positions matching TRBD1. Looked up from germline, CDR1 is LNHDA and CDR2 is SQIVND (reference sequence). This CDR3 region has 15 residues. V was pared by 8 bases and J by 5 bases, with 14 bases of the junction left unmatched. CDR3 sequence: CASQNGAGGQDEQYF. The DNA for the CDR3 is TGTGCCAGTCAGAATGGCGCAGGGGGCCAGGACGAGCAGTACTTC.

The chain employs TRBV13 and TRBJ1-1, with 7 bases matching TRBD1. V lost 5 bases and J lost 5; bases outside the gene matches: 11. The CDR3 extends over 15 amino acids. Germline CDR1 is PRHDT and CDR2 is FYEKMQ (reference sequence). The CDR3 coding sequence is TGTGCCAGCAGCATTAAACGACAGGGCAGGACTGAAGCTTTCTTT. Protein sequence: CASSIKRQGRTEAFF.